The source of this T cell receptor (beta chain) is a study of blood T cell repertoires in COVID-19. Study context: Samples of COVID-19 (acute and convalescent) were obtained from the United States, Italy and Spain. The analysed material was cDNA or gDNA that came from T cells, B-cell-depleted T cells, or PBMCs.

This clone was counted once. CDR3 length: 15 residues. V lost 2 bases and J lost 1, with 9 bases in between. From germline, CDR1 is SGHNT and CDR2 YYREEE (reference sequence). Original processing notes: Amplification of reference gene primers provided the estimated nucleated cell counts. Method: immunoSEQ multiplex PCR; TCRdb's copy keeps in-frame clones and lacks some. D and trimming come from the DNA, and the V and J calls and clone size come from that table. The data show 35,000 to 40,000 clones, with about nine tenths seen just once and around 10% held by the top ten. Sequenced input: peripheral blood. The TCR comes from a man between 65 and 85 years old with acute or convalescent COVID-19. The rearrangement uses TRBV5-4 and TRBJ2-2; possible D gene TRBD2, 6 bases. The CDR3 nucleotides read TGTGCCAGCAGCTTTAGGAGGGGGAACACCGGGGAGCTGTTTTTT. Translating it yields CASSFRRGNTGELFF.